This is a list of T cell receptor beta chains from one sample in a study of T cell repertoires in cytomegalovirus infection. TCRdb itself ran the reads through MiXCR, one entry per CDR3 protein. This table holds more than 200,000 distinct CDR3 sequences, around 8.7% found once. The sequenced sample consisted of PBMCs. Every receptor here comes from a human donor in good health (CMV status not recorded). Some clones in this sample may be carry-over from other donors' samples. The CDR3 runs from the conserved cysteine through the conserved F or W. Fields, in order: V gene, D gene, clone size, J gene, CDR3 DNA, CDR3 protein. A D gene is named only where the DNA matches it firmly. Size is omitted from some rows. Given values are once, few, many or a class for expanded clones.

v_gene: TRBV12-3/TRBV12-4; d_gene: NA; abundance: many; j_gene: TRBJ2-2; CDR3nt: TGTGCCAGCAGTTTAGCGCTCGGAACGAACACCGGGGAGCTGTTTTTT; CDR3aa: CASSLALGTNTGELFF
v_gene: TRBV6-6; d_gene: TRBD1; abundance: NA; j_gene: TRBJ1-1; CDR3nt: TGTGCCAGCACCCGGGACAGGGTCGGGGCTGAAGCTTTCTTT; CDR3aa: CASTRDRVGAEAFF
v_gene: TRBV6-2/TRBV6-3; d_gene: NA; abundance: NA; j_gene: TRBJ2-1; CDR3nt: TGTGCCAGCAGTTACCCGGCTAGCAATGAGCAGTTCTTC; CDR3aa: CASSYPASNEQFF
v_gene: TRBV20-1; d_gene: NA; abundance: NA; j_gene: TRBJ1-2; CDR3nt: TGCAGTGCTAGGAGGGAATTTGGGAAAGGGGGCTACACCTTC; CDR3aa: CSARREFGKGGYTF
v_gene: TRBV29-1; d_gene: NA; abundance: few; j_gene: TRBJ2-3; CDR3nt: TGCAGCGTTGAAGTTGGAACAGATACGCAGTATTTT; CDR3aa: CSVEVGTDTQYF
v_gene: TRBV7-2; d_gene: TRBD2; abundance: NA; j_gene: TRBJ2-1; CDR3nt: TGTGCCAGCAGCTTTAGCGGGAGGGTCGATAATGAGCAGTTCTTC; CDR3aa: CASSFSGRVDNEQFF
v_gene: TRBV2; d_gene: NA; abundance: many; j_gene: TRBJ1-6; CDR3nt: TGTGCCAGCAGGACCGGGACTTCACCCCTCCACTTT; CDR3aa: CASRTGTSPLHF
v_gene: TRBV19; d_gene: NA; abundance: many; j_gene: TRBJ1-1; CDR3nt: TGTGCCAGTAGTATATCAGTTTTTGACACTGAAGCTTTCTTT; CDR3aa: CASSISVFDTEAFF
v_gene: TRBV6-2/TRBV6-3; d_gene: NA; abundance: few; j_gene: TRBJ2-7; CDR3nt: TGTGCCAGCAGTTACCCGCGTACGGGCGCCTACGAGCAGTACTTC; CDR3aa: CASSYPRTGAYEQYF
v_gene: TRBV7-2; d_gene: NA; abundance: many; j_gene: TRBJ1-4; CDR3nt: TGTGCCAGCAGCTTAGGGGTAACAGGGAGTAATGAAAAACTGTTTTTT; CDR3aa: CASSLGVTGSNEKLFF
v_gene: TRBV7-8; d_gene: NA; abundance: many; j_gene: TRBJ2-7; CDR3nt: TGTGCCAGCAGCACGAACGAGCAGTACTTC; CDR3aa: CASSTNEQYF
v_gene: TRBV20-1; d_gene: TRBD2; abundance: NA; j_gene: TRBJ2-5; CDR3nt: TGCAGTGCCCGGGGGGGAGCGGGGCTCCAAGAGACCCAGTACTTC; CDR3aa: CSARGGAGLQETQYF
v_gene: TRBV10-3; d_gene: TRBD2; abundance: few; j_gene: TRBJ2-1; CDR3nt: TGTGCCATCAGTGTTGGATTAGCGGCACGGGGGGATGAGCAGTTCTTC; CDR3aa: CAISVGLAARGDEQFF
v_gene: TRBV6-2/TRBV6-3; d_gene: NA; abundance: few; j_gene: TRBJ2-7; CDR3nt: TGTGCCACCTCGTCCCCCTACGAGCAGTACTTC; CDR3aa: CATSSPYEQYF
v_gene: TRBV4-3; d_gene: TRBD2; abundance: few; j_gene: TRBJ2-3; CDR3nt: TGCGCCAGCAGCCAACGACTAGCGGGGGTAGCAGATACGCAGTATTTT; CDR3aa: CASSQRLAGVADTQYF
v_gene: TRBV7-2; d_gene: TRBD2; abundance: many; j_gene: TRBJ2-1; CDR3nt: TGTGCCAGCAGCTTTGGAACTAGCGGGGGGGGCCATGAGCAGTTCTTC; CDR3aa: CASSFGTSGGGHEQFF
v_gene: TRBV7-2; d_gene: NA; abundance: many; j_gene: TRBJ1-1; CDR3nt: TGTGCCAGCAGCTATAAGACAGACATGAACACTGAAGCTTTCTTT; CDR3aa: CASSYKTDMNTEAFF
v_gene: TRBV19; d_gene: NA; abundance: many; j_gene: TRBJ1-1; CDR3nt: TGTGCCAGTAGGTACCGTACAGGGAAAGGGAACACTGAAGCTTTCTTT; CDR3aa: CASRYRTGKGNTEAFF
v_gene: TRBV20-1; d_gene: NA; abundance: once; j_gene: TRBJ2-3; CDR3nt: TGCAGTGCTTACCGGGCCAGCACAGATACGCAGTATTTT; CDR3aa: CSAYRASTDTQYF
v_gene: TRBV7-4; d_gene: TRBD2; abundance: many; j_gene: TRBJ2-1; CDR3nt: TGTGCCAGCAGCTTAGATACTAGCGGGCCTCAGTTCTTC; CDR3aa: CASSLDTSGPQFF
v_gene: TRBV14; d_gene: TRBD1; abundance: NA; j_gene: TRBJ1-4; CDR3nt: TGTGCCAGCAGCCAAGACCTAGGACAGGGATATCCTGCAACTAATGAAAAACTGTTTTTT; CDR3aa: CASSQDLGQGYPATNEKLFF
v_gene: TRBV7-3; d_gene: TRBD1; abundance: many; j_gene: TRBJ2-1; CDR3nt: TGTGCCAGCAGCTTAAGTCCGGGACAGGGCCTAAATGAGCAGTTCTTC; CDR3aa: CASSLSPGQGLNEQFF
v_gene: TRBV7-2; d_gene: NA; abundance: few; j_gene: TRBJ2-2; CDR3nt: TGTGCCAGCAGCTTAGTCCTGACCGGGGAGCTGTTTTTT; CDR3aa: CASSLVLTGELFF
v_gene: TRBV11-2; d_gene: NA; abundance: many; j_gene: TRBJ1-6; CDR3nt: TGTGCCAGCAGCTTAGTGGGACGAACAGATGATTCACCCCTCCACTTT; CDR3aa: CASSLVGRTDDSPLHF
v_gene: TRBV3-1; d_gene: NA; abundance: few; j_gene: TRBJ2-2; CDR3nt: TGTGCCAGCAGCCAAGATCAAACCGGGGAGCTGTTTTTT; CDR3aa: CASSQDQTGELFF
v_gene: TRBV19; d_gene: NA; abundance: few; j_gene: TRBJ1-2; CDR3nt: TGTGCCAGTAGTATAGATCCAGGCAACTATGGCTACACCTTC; CDR3aa: CASSIDPGNYGYTF
v_gene: TRBV7-2; d_gene: NA; abundance: many; j_gene: TRBJ2-3; CDR3nt: TGTGCCAGCACCGTGACGGGTTACACAGATACGCAGTATTTT; CDR3aa: CASTVTGYTDTQYF
v_gene: TRBV12-3/TRBV12-4; d_gene: NA; abundance: many; j_gene: TRBJ2-5; CDR3nt: TGTGCCAGCAGTCTCAGGGGCGGAGGGGAGACCCAGTACTTC; CDR3aa: CASSLRGGGETQYF
v_gene: TRBV10-2; d_gene: TRBD1; abundance: few; j_gene: TRBJ2-4; CDR3nt: TGCGCCAGCAGCGGGACAGAGAGGCCTAGAGCCAAAAACATTCAGTACTTC; CDR3aa: CASSGTERPRAKNIQYF
v_gene: TRBV6-6; d_gene: NA; abundance: many; j_gene: TRBJ1-4; CDR3nt: TGTGCCAGCAGTGGACGGATTAATGAAAAACTGTTTTTT; CDR3aa: CASSGRINEKLFF
v_gene: TRBV20-1; d_gene: TRBD1; abundance: many; j_gene: TRBJ1-1; CDR3nt: TGCAGTGCTAGAGAAACCGGGACAGGGTTCACTGAAGCTTTCTTT; CDR3aa: CSARETGTGFTEAFF
v_gene: TRBV20-1; d_gene: NA; abundance: many; j_gene: TRBJ1-1; CDR3nt: TGCAGTGCTCTCGCCGACGGGGACCGCCGAGAAGCTTTCTTT; CDR3aa: CSALADGDRREAFF
v_gene: TRBV7-2; d_gene: NA; abundance: many; j_gene: TRBJ2-1; CDR3nt: TGTGCCAGCAGCTATCGGGGTGAGCAGTTCTTC; CDR3aa: CASSYRGEQFF
v_gene: TRBV7-2; d_gene: NA; abundance: many; j_gene: TRBJ1-4; CDR3nt: TGTGCCAGCAGCTCCGGGATTGCAACTAATGAAAAACTGTTTTTT; CDR3aa: CASSSGIATNEKLFF
v_gene: TRBV6-2/TRBV6-3; d_gene: TRBD2; abundance: NA; j_gene: TRBJ2-7; CDR3nt: TGTGCCAGCAGGTTCGTAGCGGGAGCGCTCTACGAGCAGTACTTC; CDR3aa: CASRFVAGALYEQYF
v_gene: TRBV7-2; d_gene: NA; abundance: NA; j_gene: TRBJ2-4; CDR3nt: TGTGCCAGCAGCTCATGGGGAGGCGATCTACGTCGATTGAGGGATCTAGCCAAAAACATTCAGTACTTC; CDR3aa: CASSSWGGDLRRLRDLAKNIQYF
v_gene: TRBV7-2; d_gene: TRBD2; abundance: many; j_gene: TRBJ2-2; CDR3nt: TGTGCCAGCAGTCCACCCTCCGGACTAGCGGGAGGCGGGGAGCTGTTTTTT; CDR3aa: CASSPPSGLAGGGELFF
v_gene: TRBV11-3; d_gene: TRBD1; abundance: many; j_gene: TRBJ1-4; CDR3nt: TGTGCCAGCAGCCCCGGGACAGGGCTTTCCTTGGCGGGCTATAATGAAAAACTGTTTTTT; CDR3aa: CASSPGTGLSLAGYNEKLFF
v_gene: TRBV6-2/TRBV6-3; d_gene: NA; abundance: many; j_gene: TRBJ2-1; CDR3nt: TGTGCCAGCAGTTACCCCGGGACAAGGATCGATGAGCAGTTCTTC; CDR3aa: CASSYPGTRIDEQFF
v_gene: TRBV28; d_gene: NA; abundance: few; j_gene: TRBJ2-7; CDR3nt: TGTGCCAGCAGTCAGACAGGGTGGGGGGGCTCCTACGAGCAGTACTTC; CDR3aa: CASSQTGWGGSYEQYF
v_gene: TRBV7-9; d_gene: NA; abundance: many; j_gene: TRBJ2-1; CDR3nt: TGTGCCAGCAGCTCCCAGGGACATGAGCAGTTCTTC; CDR3aa: CASSSQGHEQFF
v_gene: TRBV20-1; d_gene: TRBD2; abundance: few; j_gene: TRBJ2-3; CDR3nt: TGCAGTGCTGTCCCCTTGGGGCGGGGGGCAGATACGCAGTATTTT; CDR3aa: CSAVPLGRGADTQYF
v_gene: TRBV11-2; d_gene: NA; abundance: NA; j_gene: TRBJ2-7; CDR3nt: TGTGCCAGCAGCTTAGACGGGTTCGAGCAGTACTTC; CDR3aa: CASSLDGFEQYF
v_gene: TRBV15; d_gene: TRBD1; abundance: many; j_gene: TRBJ1-6; CDR3nt: TGTGCCACCAGGACGGGACAGCTCAATTCACCCCTCCACTTT; CDR3aa: CATRTGQLNSPLHF
v_gene: TRBV19; d_gene: NA; abundance: many; j_gene: TRBJ1-4; CDR3nt: TGTGCCAGTACCCCCCAGGGGAGGGCCGAGGGAAAACTGTTTTTT; CDR3aa: CASTPQGRAEGKLFF
v_gene: TRBV4-2; d_gene: NA; abundance: NA; j_gene: TRBJ1-2; CDR3nt: TGTGCCAGCAGCCAAGACTTGGTGCGGAATCGAGCTAACTATGGCTACACCTTC; CDR3aa: CASSQDLVRNRANYGYTF
v_gene: TRBV7-2; d_gene: NA; abundance: NA; j_gene: TRBJ2-3; CDR3nt: TGTGCCAGCAGCTTAGGGGGTTCACCGACGCAGTATTTT; CDR3aa: CASSLGGSPTQYF
v_gene: TRBV6-2/TRBV6-3; d_gene: TRBD1; abundance: many; j_gene: TRBJ1-1; CDR3nt: TGTGCCAGCAGTTACTCCGGTAGGACAGGGTTTCGCATGAACACTGAAGCTTTCTTT; CDR3aa: CASSYSGRTGFRMNTEAFF
v_gene: TRBV7-6; d_gene: TRBD1; abundance: many; j_gene: TRBJ1-5; CDR3nt: TGTGCCAGCAGCCGGGACAGTGGACGGCGCAATCAGCCCCAGCATTTT; CDR3aa: CASSRDSGRRNQPQHF
v_gene: TRBV6-4; d_gene: TRBD1; abundance: few; j_gene: TRBJ2-1; CDR3nt: TGTGCCAGCAGTTTGACAGGGGGAGTCAATGAGCAGTTCTTC; CDR3aa: CASSLTGGVNEQFF
v_gene: TRBV30; d_gene: NA; abundance: NA; j_gene: TRBJ1-1; CDR3nt: TGTGCCTGGAGTCTCTCCACTGAAGCTTTCTTT; CDR3aa: CAWSLSTEAFF
v_gene: TRBV25-1; d_gene: NA; abundance: many; j_gene: TRBJ1-6; CDR3nt: TGTGCCAGCAGTGATCTTTCCCGGACAAAAAATTCACCCCTCCACTTT; CDR3aa: CASSDLSRTKNSPLHF
v_gene: TRBV7-2; d_gene: NA; abundance: many; j_gene: TRBJ2-1; CDR3nt: TGTGCCAGCGGTCAACAGGGCAGCTCCTACAATGAGCAGTTCTTC; CDR3aa: CASGQQGSSYNEQFF
v_gene: TRBV20-1; d_gene: TRBD1; abundance: few; j_gene: TRBJ1-6; CDR3nt: TGCAGTGCTAGGGGTGACAGGGGTAATTCACCCCTCCACTTT; CDR3aa: CSARGDRGNSPLHF
v_gene: TRBV12-5; d_gene: NA; abundance: many; j_gene: TRBJ2-6; CDR3nt: TGTGCTAGTGGTTTGGTACCCCTCTCTGGGGCCAACGTCCTGACTTTC; CDR3aa: CASGLVPLSGANVLTF